The 21 T cell receptor beta chains listed next were all sequenced from one sample in a study of cytomegalovirus exposure and HLA in healthy donors. PCR amplification relied on 60 Vbeta primers (plus 13 Jbeta primers). Generated by immunoSEQ multiplex PCR, the TCRdb table keeps only in-frame clones and is missing some. The data contain approximately 150,000 clones, roughly 80% of them singletons. Sample: PBMCs. These TCRs come from a middle-aged woman in good health and CMV-seropositive.

Here the CDR3 reads CASSASGGEQYF. CDR3 bases: TGTGCCAGCAGCGCTAGCGGGGGCGAGCAGTACTTC. The rearrangement joins TRBV7-9 to TRBJ2-7; 10 nucleotides line up with TRBD2. V gave up 5 bases and J gave up 6 bases; unmatched junction bases: 1. This CDR3 is 12 amino acids long. Germline lookup yields CDR1 SEHNR and CDR2 FQNEAQ (reference sequence).

This clone has a single count. V and J are TRBV4-2 and TRBJ2-3; the D gene is possibly TRBD1 (5 bases). The CDR3 has 16 residues. Trimming shortened V by 4 bases and J by 7 bases, and 21 bases separated the two germline ends. In germline, CDR1 is LGHNA, CDR2 YNFKEQ. The CDR3 loop is CASSLGGARRTNTQYF. The CDR3 DNA reads as TGTGCCAGCAGCCTGGGTGGGGCCCGACGAACAAATACGCAGTATTTT.

This clone was found once. This chain links TRBV11-2 with TRBJ2-7; D may be TRBD1 (6 bases). Germline-derived CDR1 and CDR2 are SGHAT and FQNNGV. Between the trimmed V and J ends, which lost 2 bases and 5 bases, there was a span of 16 bases. The CDR3 runs to 15 residues. In DNA form, the CDR3 reads TGTGCCAGCAGCTTATGGGGCAGGGGAGAGGACGAGCAGTACTTC. It encodes CASSLWGRGEDEQYF.

The chain couples TRBV6-6 to TRBJ2-3; maybe TRBD1 (6 bases). V lost 4 bases to trimming and J lost 8 bases, with 10 bases between them. The length of the CDR3 is 12 residues. Germline lookup yields CDR1 MNHNY and CDR2 SVGAGI (reference sequence). CDR3 nucleotide sequence: TGTGCCAGCAGTTCGGGGACATCTACGCAGTATTTT. This sequence encodes CASSSGTSTQYF.

The chain carries TRBV28 and TRBJ2-5; TRBD1 matches at 7 bases. CDR3 size: 13 residues. J was trimmed by 4 bases and V by 3 bases; bases with no gene match: 2. Germline CDR1 is MDHEN and CDR2 is SYDVKM. The CDR3 region is CASSFAGGETQYF. The CDR3 nucleotides are TGTGCCAGCAGTTTTGCAGGGGGAGAGACCCAGTACTTC.

This chain connects TRBV7-2 to TRBJ1-1; a weak D match, TRBD1 (6 bases). CDR3 size: 15 residues. Trimming took off 0 bases at V and 10 bases at J, with 18 bases between the two ends. Germline CDR1 SGHTA, CDR2 FQGNSA. Here the CDR3 DNA reads TGTGCCAGCAGCTTAGCAGACAGGCTTCCCCCTGTAGCTTTCTTT. It specifies CASSLADRLPPVAFF.

In its sample, this clone was seen a few times. The V gene is TRBV4-3, the J gene TRBJ2-7; 7 positions agree with TRBD2. Trimming at V came to 0 bases and at J to 1 base, leaving 9 bases not matched to a gene. Germline-derived CDR1 and CDR2 are LGHNA and YSLEER. The CDR3 loop spans 17 amino acids. Written as DNA, the CDR3 is TGCGCCAGCAGCCAAGATCTTGGAGCGGGGAATTCCTACGAGCAGTACTTC. Its protein is CASSQDLGAGNSYEQYF.

The V call is TRBV19, the J call TRBJ2-5; 8 nucleotides line up with TRBD1. The J call is doubtful: the DNA matches TRBJ2-7 better. CDR1 is LNHDA, CDR2 SQIVND, per germline (reference sequence). The CDR3 sequence is 14 residues long. In DNA, the CDR3 is TGTGCCAGTAGTGAGGACAGGGACCACTACGAGCAGTACTTC. This sequence encodes CASSEDRDHYEQYF.

The CDR3 region is CASSESLAGWYNEQFF. Here the CDR3 DNA reads TGTGCCAGCAGTGAATCACTAGCGGGGTGGTACAATGAGCAGTTCTTC. The gene calls are TRBV2 and TRBJ2-1; TRBD2 matches at 10 bases. CDR1 and CDR2 from the germline V gene are SNHLY and FYNNEI. V lost 2 bases, J lost 4 bases, and 5 bases stayed unmatched. This CDR3 comprises 16 residues.

This chain uses TRBV29-1 with TRBJ1-1; tentatively, D is TRBD1 (6 bases). Germline assignment: CDR1 SQVTM and CDR2 ANQGSEA. This CDR3 is built from 13 residues. Trimming stripped 4 bases from V and 1 base from J, with 10 bases between. CDR3 loop: CSVAGTRNTEAFF. CDR3 DNA sequence: TGCAGCGTTGCCGGGACAAGGAACACTGAAGCTTTCTTT.

The chain uses TRBV5-4 and TRBJ2-7; D is possibly TRBD2 (7 bases). The CDR3 covers 15 residues. Germline V gene data show CDR1 as SGHNT and CDR2 as YYREEE (reference sequence). V was pared by 1 base and J by 0 bases, with 11 bases between. The CDR3 DNA reads as TGTGCCAGCAGCTTGAGGGGGGGGAGCTCCTACGAGCAGTACTTC. Translating it yields CASSLRGGSSYEQYF.

This clone has a single count. The V and J genes are TRBV25-1 and TRBJ1-1; no clear D. CDR3 length equals 11 residues. Trimming stripped 0 bases from V and 7 bases from J, with 3 bases between. Germline CDR1 MGHDK, CDR2 SYGVNS. The CDR3 sequence: CASSEYSEAFF. CDR3 coding DNA: TGTGCCAGCAGTGAATACAGTGAAGCTTTCTTT. Supplemented by reference TRBV25-1 and TRBJ1-1, the full variable domain reads EADIYQTPRYLVIGTGKKITLECSQTMGHDKMYWYQQDPGMELHLIHYSYGVNSTEKGDLSSESTVSRIRTEHFPLTLESARPSHTSQYLCASSEYSEAFFGQGTRLTVV.

V gene TRBV7-2 combines with J gene TRBJ2-5, with TRBD2 identical over 14 bases. The V gene's germline CDR1 is SGHTA and CDR2 FQGNSA. Losses at the gene ends were 4 bases for V and 0 bases for J; bases not matched to a gene: 10. The CDR3 totals 19 residues. CDR3 sequence reads: CASSYTSGTSGGNQETQYF. DNA of the CDR3: TGTGCCAGCAGCTATACCTCCGGGACTAGCGGGGGCAACCAAGAGACCCAGTACTTC.

The chain recombines TRBV7-9 with TRBJ2-3; 7 nucleotides align to TRBD2. The CDR3 covers 14 residues. V lost 3 bases to trimming and J lost 3 bases; unmatched junction nucleotides: 3. CDR1 and CDR2 from the germline V gene are SEHNR and FQNEAQ (reference sequence). CDR3 region: CASSFTSATDTQYF. CDR3 in DNA: TGTGCCAGCAGCTTTACTAGCGCAACAGATACGCAGTATTTT.

V and J are TRBV4-1 and TRBJ1-5; D may be TRBD1 (5 bases). The CDR3 has 15 residues. With 3 bases removed from V and 3 bases from J, the gap between germline ends came to 12 bases. CDR1 and CDR2 from the germline V gene are MGHRA and YSYEKL. This CDR3 reads CASSQLRGPNQPQHF. CDR3 bases: TGCGCCAGCAGCCAGCTGCGGGGCCCCAATCAGCCCCAGCATTTT.

The rearrangement links TRBV5-1 to TRBJ2-1; maybe TRBD1 (6 bases). Trimming removed 0 bases at V and 8 bases at J, with 12 bases between. Looked up from germline, CDR1 is SGHRS and CDR2 is YFSETQ. There are 14 residues in the CDR3. The CDR3 DNA reads as TGCGCCAGCAGCTTGGCCATTGGGGGCGATGAGCAGTTCTTC. Translation gives CASSLAIGGDEQFF.

The chain couples TRBV28 to TRBJ1-2; 7 bases match TRBD1. CDR3 size: 14 residues. With V trimmed by 3 bases and J by 8 bases, 9 bases remained unmatched. Germline CDR1 reads MDHEN; CDR2 reads SYDVKM. The CDR3 loop reads CASSFTQQGQGYTF. In nucleotides, the CDR3 is TGTGCCAGCAGTTTTACCCAACAGGGGCAGGGCTACACCTTC.

The chain joins TRBV27 to TRBJ1-2; D is unclear. From germline, CDR1 is MNHEY and CDR2 SMNVEV (reference sequence). V lost 0 bases to trimming and J lost 6 bases, with 14 bases between them. This CDR3 spans 15 amino acids. The chain's CDR3 is CASSLSKSRVDGYTF. CDR3 DNA sequence: TGTGCCAGCAGTTTATCGAAAAGTAGAGTTGATGGCTACACCTTC.

For this clone: An end of the junction differs from the germline gene, which may be a read error. The chain couples TRBV7-7 to TRBJ2-5; the D gene is possibly TRBD2 (5 bases). CDR1 and CDR2 from the germline V gene are SSHAT and FNYEAQ (reference sequence). CDR3 length: 13 residues. CDR3 coding DNA: TGTGCTAGCAGCTCGGGGTACCAAGAGACCCAGTACTTC. Translation gives CASSSGYQETQYF.

The chain joins TRBV6-5 to TRBJ1-1; 10 bases are shared with TRBD1. This CDR3 region has 13 residues. CDR1 is MNHEY, CDR2 SVGAGI, per germline. V lost 6 bases and J lost 7; bases outside the gene matches: 5. The CDR3 nucleotides are TGTGCCAGCAGGTTGACAGGGGGCGGTGAAGCTTTCTTT. Translation: CASRLTGGGEAFF.

This clone was recorded once. The V call is TRBV9, the J call TRBJ2-7; D might be TRBD1 (5 bases). The germline gives CDR1 SGDLS, CDR2 YYNGEE. Trimming removed 2 bases from V and 6 bases from J, with 12 bases in between. This CDR3 is 13 amino acids long. Written as DNA, the CDR3 is TGTGCCAGCAGCGTCTTGGATGGGGCCGAGCAGTACTTC. Translation gives CASSVLDGAEQYF.